Listed below are T cell receptor beta chains from one sample, sequenced in a study of OX40 agonist ivuxolimab in advanced cancers. The table came from immunoSEQ multiplex PCR; TCRdb's copy has only in-frame clones and leaves some out. Among around 100,000 clones, 90% were seen once, and the ten largest hold roughly 0.16%. This material consisted of CD4+ or CD8+ T cells sorted from blood, taken in a trial of the OX40 agonist ivuxolimab. Every receptor here comes from an adult with an advanced solid tumor such as melanoma, head and neck, liver or kidney cancer. Each CDR3 is given with its conserved first and last residue. D genes are given only for firm matches. Not every row has a clone size; where given, it reads once, few, many or a size class.

D: TRBD1
J: TRBJ2-2
V: TRBV18
size: .
CDR3: CASSQGTASTGELFF
DNA: TGTGCCAGCTCACAGGGGACAGCTAGCACCGGGGAGCTGTTTTTT

D: TRBD1
J: TRBJ2-2
V: TRBV6-6
size: .
CDR3: CASSYGQGADTGELFF
DNA: TGTGCCAGCAGCTACGGACAGGGGGCGGACACCGGGGAGCTGTTTTTT

D: .
J: TRBJ1-1
V: TRBV12-2
size: .
CDR3: CASRLEGGNTEAFF
DNA: TGTGCAAGTCGCTTAGAGGGGGGGAACACTGAAGCTTTCTTT

D: .
J: TRBJ2-5
V: TRBV7-3
size: .
CDR3: CASSPRAQGYGQETQYF
DNA: TGTGCCAGCAGCCCAAGGGCACAGGGCTATGGGCAAGAGACCCAGTACTTC

D: TRBD1
J: TRBJ1-2
V: TRBV28
size: .
CDR3: CASSSATGENGYTF
DNA: TGTGCCAGCAGTTCGGCTACAGGGGAAAATGGCTACACCTTC

D: .
J: TRBJ2-3
V: TRBV30
size: .
CDR3: CAWSPLGQGDTQYF
DNA: TGTGCCTGGAGCCCCCTGGGGCAGGGAGATACGCAGTATTTT

D: .
J: TRBJ2-2
V: TRBV5-1
size: .
CDR3: CASSSRTTAGELFF
DNA: TGCGCCAGCAGCTCCCGGACGACCGCCGGGGAGCTGTTTTTT

D: .
J: TRBJ1-5
V: TRBV4-1
size: .
CDR3: CASSQEEARPQHF
DNA: TGCGCCAGCAGCCAAGAGGAAGCTCGGCCCCAGCATTTT

D: TRBD1
J: TRBJ2-7
V: TRBV5-1
size: .
CDR3: CASSSRDRSTYEQYF
DNA: TGCGCCAGCAGCTCCCGGGACAGGTCCACCTACGAGCAGTACTTC

D: .
J: TRBJ1-1
V: TRBV27
size: .
CDR3: CASSLSWGLNTEAFF
DNA: TGTGCCAGCAGTTTATCGTGGGGGTTGAACACTGAAGCTTTCTTT

D: .
J: TRBJ2-3
V: TRBV5-1
size: few
CDR3: CASSLQLTGTDTQYF
DNA: TGCGCCAGCAGCTTGCAGTTAACAGGAACAGATACGCAGTATTTT

D: .
J: TRBJ1-2
V: TRBV6-1
size: .
CDR3: CASSEVWGGAGYTF
DNA: TGTGCCAGCAGTGAAGTTTGGGGAGGAGCTGGCTACACCTTC

D: .
J: TRBJ1-6
V: TRBV19
size: .
CDR3: CASSILRGTANSPLHF
DNA: TGTGCCAGTAGTATCCTGCGCGGGACGGCGAATTCACCCCTCCACTTT

D: .
J: TRBJ2-7
V: TRBV29-1
size: .
CDR3: CSVVWFGFGQYF
DNA: TGCAGCGTTGTTTGGTTCGGGTTTGGGCAGTACTTC

D: TRBD1
J: TRBJ1-2
V: TRBV10-3
size: .
CDR3: CAISVDRGYNYGYTF
DNA: TGTGCCATCAGTGTCGACAGGGGCTATAACTATGGCTACACCTTC

D: TRBD1
J: TRBJ2-1
V: TRBV6-1
size: .
CDR3: CASSGQGYYNEQFF
DNA: TGTGCCAGCAGTGGACAGGGCTACTACAATGAGCAGTTCTTC

D: .
J: TRBJ1-1
V: TRBV18
size: .
CDR3: CASSPSLGDTEAFF
DNA: TGTGCCAGCTCACCATCACTCGGGGACACTGAAGCTTTCTTT

D: .
J: TRBJ2-3
V: TRBV19
size: .
CDR3: CASLDLSGSLTDTQYF
DNA: TGTGCCAGCCTAGACCTTAGCGGTTCTTTGACAGATACGCAGTATTTT

D: .
J: TRBJ2-3
V: TRBV6-1
size: .
CDR3: CANGPGGVSDTQYF
DNA: TGTGCCAACGGTCCGGGGGGCGTATCAGATACGCAGTATTTT

D: TRBD1
J: TRBJ1-1
V: TRBV19
size: .
CDR3: CASSIGDRMNTEAFF
DNA: TGTGCCAGTAGTATTGGGGACAGGATGAACACTGAAGCTTTCTTT

D: .
J: TRBJ1-1
V: TRBV30
size: once
CDR3: CAWSSIGTANTEAFF
DNA: TGTGCCTGGAGTTCAATCGGGACGGCGAACACTGAAGCTTTCTTT

D: TRBD1
J: TRBJ2-3
V: TRBV6-6
size: .
CDR3: CASSPRTGPSTDTQYF
DNA: TGTGCCAGCAGTCCTAGGACAGGGCCTAGCACAGATACGCAGTATTTT

D: .
J: TRBJ1-6
V: TRBV4-1
size: .
CDR3: CASSQRLGRVSYNSPLHF
DNA: TGCGCCAGCAGCCAACGTCTGGGAAGGGTATCCTATAATTCACCCCTCCACTTT

D: .
J: TRBJ2-1
V: TRBV14
size: .
CDR3: CASSLTPRGSYNEQFF
DNA: TGTGCCAGCAGCCTAACTCCGCGGGGCTCCTACAATGAGCAGTTCTTC

D: TRBD1
J: TRBJ2-7
V: TRBV30
size: .
CDR3: CAWTGGYEQYF
DNA: TGTGCCTGGACAGGGGGTTACGAGCAGTACTTC

D: TRBD2
J: TRBJ2-7
V: TRBV20-1
size: .
CDR3: CSVGGAYEQYF
DNA: TGCAGTGTCGGGGGGGCCTACGAGCAGTACTTC

D: .
J: TRBJ1-4
V: TRBV6-1
size: .
CDR3: CASSETGRVPNEKLFF
DNA: TGTGCCAGCAGTGAAACGGGCAGGGTACCCAATGAAAAACTGTTTTTT